Listed below are T cell receptor beta chains from one sample, sequenced in a study of breast tumors, draining lymph nodes, adjacent tissues. TCRdb itself ran the multiplex PCR reads through MiXCR, one entry per CDR3 protein. The repertoire consists of about 180,000 distinct CDR3 sequences, with around a third occurring once and the leading ten covering roughly 3.8%. The sequencing input was axillary lymph node tissue. The receptors were gathered from a female donor with breast cancer. Some clones in this sample may be carry-over from other donors' samples. The CDR3 runs from the conserved cysteine through the conserved F or W. The D gene is left open where the match is weak. Clone size is given for some rows only: seen once, a few or many times, or a class if the clone is expanded.

size | J | D | V | CDR3 | DNA
once | TRBJ2-3 | TRBD2 | TRBV5-8 | CASSRGLAGDTDTQYF | TGTGCCAGCAGCCGGGGACTAGCGGGGGACACAGATACGCAGTATTTT
NA | TRBJ1-4 | TRBD1 | TRBV6-5 | CASRRDSLNEKLFF | TGTGCCAGCAGGAGGGACAGCCTTAATGAAAAACTGTTTTTT
NA | TRBJ2-1 | NA | TRBV5-4 | CASKAYNEQFF | TGTGCCAGCAAAGCGTACAATGAGCAGTTCTTC
NA | TRBJ1-6 | NA | TRBV6-1 | CASSGRGRVVSSYNSPLHF | TGTGCCAGCAGTGGAAGGGGGAGGGTAGTTAGCTCCTATAATTCACCCCTCCACTTT
few | TRBJ2-4 | TRBD1 | TRBV5-1 | CASSLRDRAYGDIQYF | TGCGCCAGCAGCTTGAGGGACAGGGCCTACGGGGACATTCAGTACTTC
NA | TRBJ1-5 | NA | TRBV6-2/TRBV6-3 | CAGSHRGNQPQHF | TGTGCCGGCAGCCACAGGGGCAATCAGCCCCAGCATTTT
NA | TRBJ1-3 | NA | TRBV6-2/TRBV6-3 | CASTDMGVGNTIYF | TGTGCCAGCACAGACATGGGGGTTGGAAACACCATATATTTT
many | TRBJ2-1 | TRBD2 | TRBV7-3 | CASSFAGPGLAGGEQFF | TGTGCCAGCAGCTTTGCCGGTCCGGGACTAGCGGGAGGCGAGCAGTTCTTC
NA | TRBJ1-1 | NA | TRBV20-1 | CSASRPQGPAAFF | TGCAGTGCTAGTCGACCACAGGGTCCTGCAGCTTTCTTT
NA | TRBJ1-1 | TRBD1 | TRBV7-9 | CASSYGQGWAEAFF | TGTGCCAGCAGCTACGGACAGGGGTGGGCCGAAGCTTTCTTT
many | TRBJ1-3 | NA | TRBV7-2 | CASSLGGARSSGNPIYF | TGTGCCAGCAGCTTAGGAGGCGCAAGGAGCTCTGGAAACCCCATATATTTT
many | TRBJ1-6 | NA | TRBV6-1 | CASSPGGLLSPLHF | TGTGCCAGCAGTCCCGGGGGCCTATTATCACCCCTCCACTTT
NA | TRBJ1-4 | TRBD1 | TRBV20-1 | CSASGQGIEKLFF | TGCAGTGCTAGCGGACAGGGTATTGAAAAACTGTTTTTT
many | TRBJ2-5 | NA | TRBV28 | CASTGLWVWAQYF | TGTGCCAGCACGGGCCTGTGGGTTTGGGCCCAGTACTTC
once | TRBJ1-1 | TRBD1 | TRBV27 | CASSVDRGSTEAFF | TGTGCCAGCAGTGTGGACAGGGGGTCGACTGAAGCTTTCTTT
NA | TRBJ2-7 | NA | TRBV27 | CASSSGNTYEQYF | TGTGCCAGCAGTTCTGGAAACACCTACGAGCAGTACTTC
many | TRBJ2-7 | TRBD2 | TRBV6-2/TRBV6-3 | CASSWSLAGVSYEQYF | TGTGCCAGCAGTTGGTCCCTAGCGGGAGTAAGCTACGAGCAGTACTTC
many | TRBJ2-6 | NA | TRBV6-5 | CATAAGRLSGANVLTF | TGTGCCACCGCGGCGGGGCGTCTCTCTGGGGCCAACGTCCTGACTTTC
many | TRBJ2-5 | TRBD2 | TRBV27 | CASSLTSGGERETQYF | TGTGCCAGCAGCCTGACTAGCGGGGGGGAGAGAGAGACCCAGTACTTC
NA | TRBJ2-5 | NA | TRBV5-6 | CASSFGGAEETQYF | TGTGCCAGCAGCTTCGGAGGGGCGGAGGAGACCCAGTACTTC
NA | TRBJ2-5 | NA | TRBV7-3 | CASSLTGGAETQHF | TGTGCCAGCAGCTTAACGGGGGGGGCGGAGACCCAGCACTTC
many | TRBJ1-2 | NA | TRBV5-1 | CASSSLVPGYGYTF | TGCGCCAGCAGCTCTCTCGTCCCGGGCTATGGCTACACCTTC
NA | TRBJ2-3 | TRBD2 | TRBV15 | CATSTRPGGGQYF | TGTGCCACCAGCACTCGACCGGGGGGTGGGCAGTATTTT
few | TRBJ1-1 | NA | TRBV25-1 | CASRILGNTEAFF | TGTGCCAGCAGGATTCTAGGGAACACTGAAGCTTTCTTT
few | TRBJ2-2 | NA | TRBV20-1 | CSADSPVDTGELFF | TGCAGTGCTGATTCCCCCGTGGACACCGGGGAGCTGTTTTTT
NA | TRBJ1-3 | NA | TRBV7-9 | CASSLGGPGNTIYF | TGTGCCAGCAGCTTAGGGGGACCTGGAAACACCATATATTTT
many | TRBJ1-1 | NA | TRBV15 | CATSRPLGDEAFF | TGTGCCACCAGCAGACCCCTGGGGGATGAAGCTTTCTTT
NA | TRBJ2-5 | NA | TRBV5-1 | CASSRAQGAWETQYF | TGCGCCAGCAGCAGGGCCCAGGGCGCGTGGGAGACCCAGTACTTC
many | TRBJ1-5 | NA | TRBV5-1 | CASSLPGGRETQPQHF | TGCGCCAGCAGCTTGCCCGGTGGACGGGAGACCCAGCCCCAGCATTTT
many | TRBJ2-1 | TRBD2 | TRBV29-1 | CSVAEVAGSSPYNEQFF | TGCAGCGTTGCGGAGGTAGCGGGATCCTCTCCCTACAATGAGCAGTTCTTC
many | TRBJ2-1 | TRBD2 | TRBV6-4 | CASSHGGRANEQFF | TGTGCCAGCAGTCACGGCGGGAGGGCGAATGAGCAGTTCTTC
NA | TRBJ2-3 | TRBD2 | TRBV7-2 | CASSLLGLAGVIGLSTDTQYF | TGTGCCAGCAGCTTACTGGGACTAGCGGGAGTAATAGGGTTGAGCACAGATACGCAGTATTTT
NA | TRBJ1-2 | NA | TRBV12-3/TRBV12-4 | CASSLGGATGNTF | TGTGCCAGCAGTTTGGGGGGGGCCACTGGAAACACCTTC
many | TRBJ1-5 | NA | TRBV7-2 | CASSSFQHQPQHF | TGTGCCAGCAGCTCTTTTCAGCATCAGCCCCAGCATTTT
many | TRBJ2-2 | NA | TRBV5-6 | CASSRRGRVRSNTGELFF | TGTGCCAGCAGCAGGAGAGGCAGGGTCCGTTCGAACACCGGGGAGCTGTTTTTT
few | TRBJ2-1 | NA | TRBV9 | CASSVAGESYNEPFF | TGTGCCAGCAGCGTAGCCGGAGAATCCTACAATGAGCCGTTCTTC
many | TRBJ2-5 | TRBD1 | TRBV9 | CASSVGVRGPRETQYF | TGTGCCAGCAGCGTAGGGGTCAGGGGGCCTCGAGAGACCCAGTACTTC
once | TRBJ2-2 | TRBD1 | TRBV19 | CASSGGLFF | TGTGCCAGTTCAGGGGGTCTGTTTTTT
once | TRBJ2-5 | TRBD1 | TRBV3-1 | CASSQGTGGFKRGTQYF | TGTGCCAGCAGCCAAGGGACAGGGGGGTTTAAAAGAGGGACCCAGTACTTC
many | TRBJ1-6 | NA | TRBV19 | CASSILGLPTSPLHF | TGTGCCAGTAGTATATTAGGACTACCCACTTCACCCCTCCACTTT
few | TRBJ1-1 | NA | TRBV5-1 | CASSLTGRTEAFF | TGCGCCAGCAGCTTGACAGGGCGCACTGAAGCTTTCTTT
many | TRBJ2-7 | TRBD1 | TRBV6-6 | CASSVRQGPYEQYF | TGTGCCAGCAGTGTAAGACAGGGACCCTACGAGCAGTACTTC
few | TRBJ1-1 | NA | TRBV6-5 | CASSYYMSPDTEAFF | TGTGCCAGCAGTTATTACATGAGCCCTGACACTGAAGCTTTCTTT
NA | TRBJ2-2 | NA | TRBV5-5 | CASSLPKSTGGLFF | TGTGCCAGCAGCTTGCCGAAATCCACCGGGGGGCTGTTTTTT